Shown below are 9 T cell receptor beta chains from a single sample sequenced in a study of blood T cell repertoires in COVID-19. The assay was immunoSEQ multiplex PCR, and TCRdb's table has in-frame clones only and misses some. This repertoire shows fewer than 75,000 clones, 89% found once; its top ten account for roughly 9.6%. Sequencing was done on a sample of peripheral blood. These TCRs come from an elderly man with acute or convalescent COVID-19.

The chain uses TRBV28 and TRBJ2-6, with TRBD1 identical over 9 bases. With V trimmed by 1 base and J by 4 bases, 8 bases remained unmatched. CDR3 size: 18 residues. In germline, CDR1 is MDHEN, CDR2 SYDVKM. CDR3 amino acids: CASSLSSGTGIGANVLTF. The DNA of the CDR3 is TGTGCCAGCAGTTTATCATCCGGGACAGGGATAGGGGCCAACGTCCTGACTTTC.

This sequence joins TRBV18 and TRBJ2-7; 9 nucleotides align to TRBD2. The germline V gene has CDR1 KGHSH and CDR2 LQKENI. With V trimmed by 2 bases and J by 7 bases, 3 bases remained unmatched. The CDR3 runs 13 residues. CDR3 amino acids: CASSPGLASEQYF. The CDR3, as DNA: TGTGCCAGCTCACCAGGACTAGCGAGTGAGCAGTACTTC.

The V gene is TRBV6-5, the J gene TRBJ1-5, with 9 bases fitting TRBD1. Trimming cost V 6 bases and J 4 bases; bases outside gene matches: 7. There are 15 residues in the CDR3. Germline CDR1 and CDR2: MNHEY and SVGAGI. In nucleotides, the CDR3 is TGTGCCAGCAGCCAACTGGGGACAGGGAATCAGCCCCAGCATTTT. Translation gives CASSQLGTGNQPQHF.

The chain links TRBV10-2 to TRBJ2-1; the match to TRBD2 covers 9 bases. The CDR3 runs 16 residues. The V gene's germline CDR1 is WSHSY and CDR2 SAAADI. Trimming cost V 5 bases and J 9 bases; bases outside gene matches: 14. This chain's CDR3 is CASSRGASGKGGEQFF. The CDR3 DNA sequence: TGCGCCAGCAGTCGGGGAGCTAGCGGGAAAGGAGGTGAGCAGTTCTTC.

The J gene is TRBJ2-7, the V gene TRBV5-5; 10 bases line up with TRBD1. V shed 3 bases, J shed 7 bases, and the junction held 10 bases outside the gene matches. Germline assignment: CDR1 SGHKS and CDR2 YYEKEE (reference sequence). The CDR3 totals 15 residues. CDR3 loop: CASSWTRDRGQEQYF. The CDR3 nucleotides are TGTGCCAGCAGCTGGACCCGGGACAGGGGTCAGGAGCAGTACTTC.

The J gene is TRBJ1-5, the V gene TRBV4-1; D ambiguous. V lost 0 bases and J lost 9, with 6 bases in between. This CDR3 has 12 amino acids. The V gene's germline CDR1 is MGHRA and CDR2 YSYEKL. CDR3 nucleotides: TGCGCCAGCAGCCAAGAAGCTGGGCCCCAGCATTTT. Its translation: CASSQEAGPQHF.

The genes are TRBV4-1 and TRBJ1-1; TRBD1 agrees at 9 bases. V was clipped by 3 bases and J by 3 bases; unmatched bases: 14. The CDR3 covers 18 residues. Per germline, CDR1 MGHRA and CDR2 YSYEKL. The CDR3 region has the DNA TGCGCCAGCAGCCATCGCCTGGCACAGGGGGCCGGGTACACTGAAGCTTTCTTT. Its translation is CASSHRLAQGAGYTEAFF.

The chain has TRBV5-1 and TRBJ2-3; D may be TRBD1 (6 bases). Germline assignment: CDR1 SGHRS and CDR2 YFSETQ. V was clipped by 4 bases and J by 9 bases, with 27 bases between them. The CDR3 covers 17 residues. The CDR3 DNA reads TGCGCCAGCAGCCCCCTCCTCGGGGACCAAGGGGGTATAACGCAGTATTTT. Translation: CASSPLLGDQGGITQYF.

This chain joins TRBV7-6 and TRBJ1-6; 7 positions match TRBD1. Germline V gene lookup returns CDR1 SGHVS and CDR2 FNYEAQ. The CDR3 length is 16 residues. The junction had 12 bases not matched to a gene; V was cut back by 5 bases and J by 8 bases. The DNA for the CDR3 is TGTGCCAGCAGCGAGATACAGGGGAGTTTGTATTCACCCCTCCACTTT. This sequence encodes CASSEIQGSLYSPLHF.